The 10 T cell receptor beta chains listed next were all sequenced from one sample in a study of T cell responses to AZD1222 COVID-19 vaccine. The assay was immunoSEQ multiplex PCR, and TCRdb's table has in-frame clones only and misses some. The sample holds roughly 120,000 clones; approximately 90% are singletons and the top ten take about 7.1%. This specimen consisted of peripheral blood, obtained 28 days after the second AZD1222 dose. These receptors all come from an adult who received the AZD1222 COVID-19 vaccine.

The chain has TRBV11-2 and TRBJ2-7; the D is unclear. The CDR3 loop spans 14 amino acids. Trimming took off 3 bases at V and 2 bases at J, with 11 bases between the two ends. Germline CDR1 SGHAT, CDR2 FQNNGV. The CDR3: CASSFRAAPYEQYF. CDR3 coding DNA: TGTGCCAGCAGCTTTCGGGCGGCCCCCTACGAGCAGTACTTC.

This clone was detected once. The J gene is TRBJ2-7, the V gene TRBV19; D possibly corresponds to TRBD1 (6 bases). Germline V gene lookup returns CDR1 LNHDA and CDR2 SQIVND (reference sequence). Trimming took 7 bases from V and 1 from J, leaving 20 bases between them. The CDR3 sequence is 16 residues long. CDR3 sequence: CASKGDWTAGSYEQYF. The CDR3, as DNA: TGTGCCAGTAAGGGGGATTGGACGGCAGGGTCCTACGAGCAGTACTTC.

This clone was seen once. The chain combines TRBV10-2 with TRBJ2-1, with D possibly being TRBD2 (6 bases). This CDR3 comprises 14 residues. The germline CDR1 and CDR2 sequences are WSHSY and SAAADI. Trimming stripped 7 bases from V and 5 bases from J, with 15 bases between. CDR3 sequence reads: CASIDGGVHNEQFF. The CDR3 DNA follows: TGCGCCAGCATCGATGGAGGGGTGCACAATGAGCAGTTCTTC.

The chain has TRBV18 and TRBJ1-2; no clear D gene. Trimming cost V 2 bases and J 2 bases, with 6 bases left between them. Germline V gene data show CDR1 as KGHSH and CDR2 as LQKENI. The CDR3 covers 13 residues. The CDR3 is CASSPETNYGYTF. The CDR3, as DNA: TGTGCCAGCTCACCAGAGACAAACTATGGCTACACCTTC.

The chain has TRBV29-1 and TRBJ1-1, with 10 bases fitting TRBD1. V lost 7 bases and J lost 5; bases outside the gene matches: 7. Germline V gene lookup returns CDR1 SQVTM and CDR2 ANQGSEA. This CDR3 region has 13 residues. The CDR3 is CSGERDRGTEAFF. As DNA, the CDR3 is TGCAGCGGGGAGAGGGACAGGGGAACTGAAGCTTTCTTT.

The rearrangement joins TRBV6-5 to TRBJ1-5; tentatively, D is TRBD1 (5 bases). This CDR3 has 14 residues. The V and J ends lost 7 bases and 4 bases respectively, with 14 bases between them. CDR1 is MNHEY and CDR2 is SVGAGI in the germline V gene. Written as DNA, the CDR3 is TGTGCCAGCATCCCGGGGCGGACAAATCAGCCCCAGCATTTT. It codes for CASIPGRTNQPQHF.

The V call is TRBV3-1 (or the pseudogene TRBV3-2), the J call TRBJ1-6; TRBD1 matches at 7 bases. In germline, CDR1 is LGHDT, CDR2 YNNKEL (reference sequence). This CDR3 is 24 amino acids long. V was pared by 4 bases and J by 0 bases, with 27 bases of the junction left unmatched. In nucleotides, the CDR3 is TGTGCCAGCAGCCCGCGATCCGCGCTGGTCCTCCCGCCGGGACAGAGCTCCTATAATTCACCCCTCCACTTT. It translates to CASSPRSALVLPPGQSSYNSPLHF.

The J gene is TRBJ1-2, the V gene TRBV4-2; possible D gene TRBD1, 5 bases. Germline CDR1 and CDR2: LGHNA and YNFKEQ. The CDR3 covers 15 residues. The germline V and J ends were trimmed by 0 bases and 4 bases, with 12 bases remaining between them. In DNA, the CDR3 is TGTGCCAGCAGCCAAGATTCTGGGGACGGCTATGGCTACACCTTC. Its translation: CASSQDSGDGYGYTF.

The chain recombines TRBV25-1 with TRBJ1-6, with a weak D call TRBD1 (6 bases). CDR1 and CDR2 from the germline V gene are MGHDK and SYGVNS. The CDR3 sequence is 13 residues long. Trimming removed 1 base at V and 13 bases at J, with 11 bases between. The CDR3 bases are TGTGCCAGCAGTGAATCAGAGGACAGCCCCCTCCACTTT. Translated, it gives CASSESEDSPLHF.

The chain links TRBV28 to TRBJ2-7; no definite D call. V gave up 3 bases and J gave up 3 bases, with 12 bases separating them. Germline V CDR1 and CDR2: MDHEN, SYDVKM. This CDR3 is 14 amino acids long. The CDR3 sequence is CASSLRHNFYEQYF. CDR3 nucleotide sequence: TGTGCCAGCAGTTTGAGGCATAACTTCTACGAGCAGTACTTC.